The present entry profiles one T cell receptor beta chain with its context. Per the study methods: By means of reference gene primer amplification, nucleated cell counts were estimated. Profiled with immunoSEQ multiplex PCR; TCRdb holds only in-frame clones, not every one. V, J and clone size are taken as reported in that table, and D and trimming were inferred from the DNA itself. The sample holds approximately 360,000 clones, 90% seen once. The sample originates from a study of blood T cell repertoires in COVID-19. About the study: The origin of the acute and convalescent COVID-19 samples was the United States, Italy and Spain. PBMCs, B-cell-depleted T cells, or T cells provided the cDNA or gDNA that made up the material.

This TCR was sampled from a man between 18 and 29 years old with active or convalescent COVID-19. Sequencing was done on a sample of peripheral blood.

The CDR3 DNA reads TGTGCCACCAGCAGAGATCCAGGGGTTCTGCACGAGCAGTACTTC. This codes for CATSRDPGVLHEQYF. V is TRBV15 and J is TRBJ2-7, with D possibly TRBD1 on 6 matching bases. This CDR3 has 15 amino acids. Trimming cost V 0 bases and J 5 bases, with 14 bases left between them. From germline, CDR1 is LNHNV and CDR2 YYDKDF (reference sequence).